The source of this T cell receptor (beta chain) is a study of cytomegalovirus exposure and HLA in healthy donors. Both 60 Vbeta primers and 13 Jbeta primers went into the PCR. Here immunoSEQ multiplex PCR was the method, and the copy in TCRdb shows in-frame clones only, minus some. The sample shows fewer than 110,000 clones, 65% to 75% of them seen only once. Input material: PBMCs. The receptor was derived from a woman aged 35 to 49 in good health and CMV-seronegative.

The CDR3 DNA is TGTGCCAGCAGCGATCCGTGGGGCGGAGCTTTCTTT. Its translation: CASSDPWGGAFF. The chain has TRBV28 and TRBJ1-1, with D possibly being TRBD1 (5 bases). V dropped 6 bases and J dropped 10 bases, with 15 bases sitting between them. There are 12 residues in the CDR3. Germline-derived CDR1 and CDR2 are MDHEN and SYDVKM.